These 23 T cell receptor beta chains came from one sample sequenced in a study of cytomegalovirus exposure and HLA in healthy donors. Primers for the PCR totalled 60 Vbeta and 13 Jbeta. The protocol was immunoSEQ multiplex PCR, while the TCRdb copy is restricted to in-frame clones and leaves out a portion. The sample consists of around 100,000 clones, about four fifths of them appearing once. Sample: PBMCs. The source of these receptors is a woman in her thirties or forties in good health and CMV-seronegative.

This clone was detected once. J is TRBJ1-2 and V is TRBV11-2; 7 bases map to TRBD1. Trimming removed 2 bases from V and 4 bases from J; junction bases left unmatched: 4. The CDR3 has 14 residues. In germline, CDR1 is SGHAT, CDR2 FQNNGV. For the CDR3, the DNA is TGTGCCAGCAGCTTACTGACAGGGACCTATGGCTACACCTTC. Its protein is CASSLLTGTYGYTF.

This clone was picked up a small number of times. The gene calls are TRBV21-1 and TRBJ2-3; the tabulated D call, TRBD1, remains unverified against the DNA. TRBV21-1 is given as a pseudogene. The CDR3 covers 16 residues. The CDR3 DNA follows: TGTGCCAGCAGCGCCGAGGGGGGACAGGGGGCAGATACGCAGTATTTT. Its protein product is CASSAEGGQGADTQYF.

This clone has more than one count but fewer than ten. J is TRBJ2-7 and V is TRBV5-1; D is uncertain. The V end lost 0 bases, the J end lost 2 bases, and 9 bases lay between the germline ends. This CDR3 comprises 14 residues. CDR1 is SGHRS, CDR2 YFSETQ, per germline. The CDR3 loop reads CASSLEATTYEQYF. CDR3 in DNA: TGCGCCAGCAGCTTGGAAGCTACCACCTACGAGCAGTACTTC. The variable domain in full, completed from reference TRBV5-1 and TRBJ2-7, reads KAGVTQTPRYLIKTRGQQVTLSCSPISGHRSVSWYQQTPGQGLQFLFEYFSETQRNKGNFPGRFSGRQFSNSRSEMNVSTLELGDSALYLCASSLEATTYEQYFGPGTRLTVT.

This sequence joins TRBV7-6 and TRBJ2-5, with TRBD1 as a possible D gene (5 bases). The germline V and J ends were trimmed by 4 bases and 5 bases, with 20 bases remaining between them. CDR1 is SGHVS, CDR2 FNYEAQ, per germline. CDR3 length: 16 amino acids. The CDR3 region is CASSYNTPRVGETQYF. Written as DNA, the CDR3 is TGTGCCAGCAGCTACAACACACCCAGGGTAGGGGAGACCCAGTACTTC.

This clone appeared a single time. CDR3 amino acids: CSVEREATDTQYF. The CDR3, as DNA: TGCAGCGTTGAGAGGGAGGCCACAGATACGCAGTATTTT. V and J are TRBV29-1 and TRBJ2-3; D may be TRBD2 (6 bases). Germline V gene data show CDR1 as SQVTM and CDR2 as ANQGSEA. Trimming took off 3 bases at V and 2 bases at J, with 9 bases between the two ends. This CDR3 has 13 residues.

Only a few counts were recorded for this clone. The chain combines TRBV19 with TRBJ1-5, with a tentative D call TRBD1 (5 bases). This CDR3 has 15 residues. From germline, CDR1 is LNHDA and CDR2 SQIVND (reference sequence). The ends were cut back, 1 base at V and 0 bases at J, with 7 bases in the middle. CDR3 protein: CASSIGGGSNQPQHF. The CDR3 DNA is TGTGCCAGTAGTATAGGGGGGGGTAGCAATCAGCCCCAGCATTTT.

J is TRBJ1-1 and V is TRBV5-1; TRBD1 matches 8 bases. The CDR3 spans 14 residues. In germline, CDR1 is SGHRS, CDR2 YFSETQ. The junction had 3 bases not matched to a gene; V was cut back by 1 base and J by 4 bases. CDR3 nucleotide sequence: TGCGCCAGCAGCTTGACAGGGGGTAGCACTGAAGCTTTCTTT. This gives the protein CASSLTGGSTEAFF.

This clone was counted between two and nine times. V is TRBV4-1 and J is TRBJ1-1, with 7 bases identical to TRBD1. The CDR3 is made up of 18 amino acids. Germline V gene sequence: CDR1 MGHRA, CDR2 YSYEKL. Trimming at V came to 3 bases and at J to 0 bases, leaving 13 bases not matched to a gene. The CDR3 region has the DNA TGCGCCAGCAGCCATCCGGACAGGCGACCTTTAATGAACACTGAAGCTTTCTTT. This translates into CASSHPDRRPLMNTEAFF.

The chain employs TRBV7-2 and TRBJ1-1; D is uncertain. CDR3 length: 14 amino acids. Germline V gives CDR1 SGHTA, CDR2 FQGNSA. V was shortened by 5 bases and J by 0 bases, with 10 bases between the two germline ends. DNA for the CDR3: TGTGCCAGCAGCCAACAGTTCATGAACACTGAAGCTTTCTTT. Protein: CASSQQFMNTEAFF.

The chain employs TRBV11-1 and TRBJ2-7; no reliable D call. Germline V gene sequence: CDR1 SGHAT, CDR2 FQDESV (reference sequence). The V gene lost 5 bases and the J gene lost 3 bases, with 8 bases spanning the gap. There are 12 residues in the CDR3. CDR3 DNA: TGTGCCAGCAGCCGAGCTCACTACGAGCAGTACTTC. Protein: CASSRAHYEQYF.

The chain couples TRBV6-6 to TRBJ2-5; D may be TRBD2 (6 bases). The CDR3 extends over 14 amino acids. Trimming removed 5 bases at V and 2 bases at J, with 12 bases between. CDR1 and CDR2 (germline): MNHNY, SVGAGI (reference sequence). CDR3 sequence: CASSPRDLQETQYF. Written as DNA, the CDR3 is TGTGCCAGCAGTCCGCGGGACTTACAAGAGACCCAGTACTTC.

This sequence joins TRBV9 and TRBJ2-5, with 10 bases that match TRBD2. There are 18 residues in the CDR3. V lost 3 bases to trimming and J lost 0 bases; unmatched junction nucleotides: 11. From germline, CDR1 is SGDLS and CDR2 YYNGEE. CDR3 loop: CASSALGTSVGYQETQYF. CDR3 nucleotide sequence: TGTGCCAGCAGCGCCCTAGGGACTAGCGTCGGGTACCAAGAGACCCAGTACTTC.

This clone appeared a few times. This sequence joins TRBV6-5 and TRBJ1-5; the match to TRBD1 covers 7 bases. This CDR3 contains 15 residues. V was pared by 0 bases and J by 7 bases, with 6 bases of the junction left unmatched. Germline lookup yields CDR1 MNHEY and CDR2 SVGAGI. Here the CDR3 reads CASSYSRQGQQPQHF. CDR3 nucleotide sequence: TGTGCCAGCAGTTACTCGAGACAGGGACAGCAGCCCCAGCATTTT.

The chain carries TRBV6-6 and TRBJ2-7; D not resolved. Trimming stripped 0 bases from V and 3 bases from J, with 9 bases between. CDR1 and CDR2 from the germline V gene are MNHNY and SVGAGI (reference sequence). The CDR3 is made up of 14 amino acids. This chain's CDR3 is CASSYSSAIYEQYF. The CDR3 nucleotides are TGTGCCAGCAGTTACTCTTCTGCTATCTACGAGCAGTACTTC.

The V and J genes are TRBV19 and TRBJ1-5, with TRBD1 as a possible D gene (6 bases). The germline V gene encodes CDR1 LNHDA and CDR2 SQIVND (reference sequence). Deletions cut 9 bases from V and 0 bases from J, with 15 bases between. The CDR3 sequence is 15 residues long. The CDR3 here is CASSQGYYSNQPQHF. The CDR3 region has the DNA TGTGCCAGCTCACAGGGATACTATAGCAATCAGCCCCAGCATTTT.

In regard to this clone: Compared with germline, one end of the junction differs, possibly owing to a read error. The chain combines TRBV15 with TRBJ2-3; no firm D call. Germline assignment: CDR1 LNHNV and CDR2 YYDKDF (reference sequence). The CDR3 loop spans 14 amino acids. CDR3 in amino acids: CAISRARWTDTQYF. As DNA, the CDR3 is TGTGCCATCAGCAGAGCTAGGTGGACAGATACGCAGTATTTT. Complete variable domain (other parts from reference TRBV15 and TRBJ2-3): DAMVIQNPRYQVTQFGKPVTLSCSQTLNHNVMYWYQQKSSQAPKLLFHYYDKDFNNEADTPDNFQSRRPNTSFCFLDIRSPGLGDTAMYLCAISRARWTDTQYFGPGTRLTVL.

The chain recombines TRBV7-2 with TRBJ1-5, with TRBD1 identical over 7 bases. The ends lost 1 base at V and 4 bases at J; junction bases unmatched: 7. From germline, CDR1 is SGHTA and CDR2 FQGNSA. This CDR3 has 16 residues. CDR3 coding DNA: TGTGCCAGCAGCTTAGGGGTGGGACAGACTAATCAGCCCCAGCATTTT. It encodes CASSLGVGQTNQPQHF.

This clone was seen just once. V gene TRBV25-1 combines with J gene TRBJ2-7, with TRBD1 matching over 8 bases. V shed 7 bases, J shed 5 bases, and the junction held 10 bases outside the gene matches. Germline V CDR1 and CDR2: MGHDK, SYGVNS. The CDR3 is made up of 14 amino acids. CDR3 DNA: TGTGCCAGCATCCCCGGACAGGGAAATCACGAGCAGTACTTC. It is translated as CASIPGQGNHEQYF.

This clone appeared once. The chain employs TRBV28 and TRBJ1-2, with TRBD1 matching 9 bases. The CDR3 has 14 residues. V gave up 6 bases and J gave up 5 bases; unmatched junction bases: 7. Germline V gene lookup returns CDR1 MDHEN and CDR2 SYDVKM. The CDR3 protein is CASSGDREGYGYTF. CDR3 nucleotides: TGTGCCAGCAGCGGGGACAGGGAGGGATATGGCTACACCTTC.

The V and J genes are TRBV7-3 and TRBJ2-2; maybe TRBD2 (5 bases). V lost 5 bases to trimming and J lost 7 bases, with 20 bases between them. In germline, CDR1 is SGHTA, CDR2 FQGTGA. The CDR3 covers 16 residues. CDR3 nucleotides: TGTGCCAGCAGCCTATTGCGGAACGGGAAGGACGGGGAGCTGTTTTTT. Amino acid sequence: CASSLLRNGKDGELFF. Combining the CDR3 with reference TRBV7-3 and TRBJ2-2 gives the whole variable domain GAGVSQTPSNKVTEKGKYVELRCDPISGHTALYWYRQSLGQGPEFLIYFQGTGAADDSGLPNDRFFAVRPEGSVSTLKIQRTERGDSAVYLCASSLLRNGKDGELFFGEGSRLTVL.

This chain links TRBV25-1 with TRBJ2-5; possibly TRBD1 for D (5 bases). Trimming pared 1 base from V and 1 base from J, leaving 7 bases between. The germline gives CDR1 MGHDK, CDR2 SYGVNS. The CDR3 loop spans 14 amino acids. This CDR3 reads CASSEWGSQETQYF. The DNA of the CDR3 is TGTGCCAGCAGTGAATGGGGCAGCCAAGAGACCCAGTACTTC. Full variable domain (missing parts from reference TRBV25-1 and TRBJ2-5): EADIYQTPRYLVIGTGKKITLECSQTMGHDKMYWYQQDPGMELHLIHYSYGVNSTEKGDLSSESTVSRIRTEHFPLTLESARPSHTSQYLCASSEWGSQETQYFGPGTRLLVL.

This sequence joins TRBV6-1 and TRBJ1-1, with D maybe TRBD1 (5 bases). The CDR3 is 13 amino acids. Germline V gene data show CDR1 as MNHNS and CDR2 as SASEGT. V was clipped by 8 bases and J by 5 bases, with 15 bases between them. Here the CDR3 reads CASQQVGETEAFF. As DNA, the CDR3 is TGTGCCAGCCAACAGGTGGGTGAAACTGAAGCTTTCTTT.

The rearrangement joins TRBV10-3 to TRBJ1-4; D call uncertain. This CDR3 has 11 residues. Germline loops: CDR1 ENHRY, CDR2 SYGVKD. Trimming left V 5 bases short and J 13 bases short, with 11 bases between. The CDR3 DNA reads TGTGCCATCAGTCCCGGGGAAGTACTGTTTTTT. It translates to CAISPGEVLFF.